What follows are 8 T cell receptor beta chains derived from one specimen sequenced in a study of identical twins. Using its own MiXCR run on the 5' RACE reads, TCRdb lists one record per CDR3 protein. This sample carries about 390,000 distinct CDR3 sequences, approximately 8.8% of them seen once, and the ten largest clones take 8.5% to 10%. Material for sequencing was naive T cells sorted from blood. The receptors derive from a woman aged 50 to 60 in good health.

At least ten counts were recorded for this clonotype. The V and J genes are TRBV20-1 and TRBJ2-3, with 15 positions matching TRBD2. With V trimmed by 2 bases and J by 2 bases, 11 bases remained unmatched. This CDR3 has 19 amino acids. CDR1 and CDR2 from the germline V gene are DFQATT and SNEGSKA (reference sequence). CDR3 in DNA: TGCAGTGCTAGATACGGGACTAGCGGGAGGCCGAGCCACACAGATACGCAGTATTTT. Its protein product is CSARYGTSGRPSHTDTQYF.

V and J are TRBV29-1 and TRBJ2-3; 10 nucleotides line up with TRBD2. In germline, CDR1 is SQVTM, CDR2 ANQGSEA. The V segment lost 5 bases and the J segment 7 bases; nucleotides outside the gene matches: 3. The CDR3 totals 12 residues. The CDR3 DNA follows: TGCAGCGTTCGGACTAGCGGCTATACGCAGTATTTT. Its protein product is CSVRTSGYTQYF.

The chain uses TRBV24-1 and TRBJ2-3; D may be TRBD1 or TRBD2 (6 bases each). Germline lookup yields CDR1 KGHDR and CDR2 SFDVKD. Trimming left V 2 bases short and J 7 bases short, with 27 bases between. This CDR3 is built from 19 residues. Written as DNA, the CDR3 is TGTGCCACCAGTGATTCGGCGATTCCTGGACCCGGGGGCATAAATACGCAGTATTTT. It yields the protein CATSDSAIPGPGGINTQYF.

This clonotype appeared many times. The chain employs TRBV5-1 and TRBJ1-4; maybe TRBD1 (5 bases). Trimming removed 0 bases from V and 8 bases from J, with 11 bases in between. The length of the CDR3 is 14 residues. The V gene's germline CDR1 is SGHRS and CDR2 YFSETQ. The CDR3 here is CASSLGGFREKLFF. DNA of the CDR3: TGCGCCAGCAGCTTGGGGGGGTTTCGAGAAAAACTGTTTTTT.

The rearrangement uses TRBV19 and TRBJ2-1, with unresolved D. The germline V gene encodes CDR1 LNHDA and CDR2 SQIVND (reference sequence). The CDR3 consists of 13 residues. Trimming took off 5 bases at V and 4 bases at J, with 9 bases between the two ends. Here the CDR3 reads CASSVSPYNEQFF. CDR3 nucleotide sequence: TGTGCCAGTAGTGTTTCCCCATACAATGAGCAGTTCTTC.

The V gene is TRBV3-1, the J gene TRBJ2-1; no definite D call. Trimming stripped 1 base from V and 1 base from J, with 11 bases between. The CDR3 runs to 16 residues. Germline V lookup: CDR1 LGHDT, CDR2 YNNKEL (reference sequence). CDR3 sequence: CASSQGHPLSYNEQFF. CDR3 in DNA: TGTGCCAGCAGCCAAGGTCACCCCCTTTCCTACAATGAGCAGTTCTTC.

This clonotype has at least ten counts. J is TRBJ2-2 and V is TRBV9, with D possibly TRBD2 on 5 matching bases. V shed 7 bases and J shed 4 bases, with 8 bases lying between them. Germline CDR1 and CDR2: SGDLS and YYNGEE. The CDR3 contains 12 residues. The chain's CDR3 is CASEAATGELFF. The CDR3 DNA reads TGTGCCAGCGAAGCGGCCACCGGGGAGCTGTTTTTT. Combining the CDR3 with reference TRBV9 and TRBJ2-2 gives the whole variable domain DSGVTQTPKHLITATGQRVTLRCSPRSGDLSVYWYQQSLDQGLQFLIQYYNGEERAKGNILERFSAQQFPDLHSELNLSSLELGDSALYFCASEAATGELFFGEGSRLTVL.

In this sample, this clonotype turned up a few times. This sequence joins TRBV3-1 and TRBJ2-7, with 8 bases identical to TRBD2. Germline CDR1 is LGHDT and CDR2 is YNNKEL (reference sequence). This CDR3 contains 15 residues. V trimming: 8 bases; J trimming: 0 bases; junction bases outside the gene matches: 9. CDR3 amino acids: CASEKRTSRSYEQYF. CDR3 nucleotides: TGTGCCAGCGAAAAAAGGACTAGCCGCTCCTACGAGCAGTACTTC.